The T cell receptor (beta chain) under discussion was sequenced for a study of CD8 T cell repertoires and HIV-1 epitope variants. Germline CDR1 is ENHRY and CDR2 is SYGVKD. The CDR3 is 13 amino acids. Trimming stripped 3 bases from V and 3 bases from J, with 7 bases between. Assay used: immunoSEQ multiplex PCR; TCRdb lists only in-frame clones, some missing. Of 6,000 to 8,000 clones listed, approximately 73% are singletons. A remark on this clone: Its specificity is not known.

The receptor was derived from a male donor with HIV. Sequenced material: cultured CD8+ T cells derived from PBMCs. The rearrangement links TRBV10-3 to TRBJ2-3; the D is unclear. The CDR3 reads CAISDPSTDTQYF. As DNA, the CDR3 is TGTGCCATCAGTGACCCTAGTACAGATACGCAGTATTTT.